This T cell receptor beta chain derives from a study of regulatory T cells in long-lasting Graves disease (dated by TCRdb to about 2021). With respect to the entire study: Antithyroid drugs had been taken for less than 3 months by newly diagnosed Graves' disease patients. This study used TCR sequencing and RNA sequencing of peripheral blood to compare persistent Graves' disease patients against newly diagnosed Graves' disease patients. The study was conducted in China and was registered as a clinical trial. A total of around 35 samples underwent TCR sequencing: some 13 from persistent and approximately 20 from newly diagnosed Graves' disease patients.

The time point label on this specimen signifies: newly diagnosed GD, antithyroid drugs for less than 3 months. RNA was extracted from PBMCs in TRIzol for both TCR sequencing and RNA sequencing. The diagnosis of Graves' disease was made according to American Thyroid Association guidelines. Recruitment of patients was carried out at an endocrinology department in Xi'an, China. Each patient gave 8.5 to 9.5 milliliters of peripheral blood, collected in an EDTA anticoagulant tube. PBMCs were isolated by Ficoll Paque Plus density gradient separation without further T cell sorting. An Agilent 2100 Bioanalyzer and agarose gel were used to assess RNA quality, and a NanoDrop 2000 was used to measure RNA concentration. Summary of the overall study and its limitations: TRBV28, TRBJ1-2 and TRBJ2-5 were preferentially used in persistent disease, while TRBV20-1 and TRBJ2-1 were favored in newly diagnosed disease. Persistent patients shared more public clonotypes among themselves (fewer than 3,000) than newly diagnosed patients did (roughly 910). The study examined only peripheral blood because the primary lesion, thyroid tissue, could not be accessed. Compared with newly diagnosed patients, persistent Graves' disease patients had lower TCR Shannon entropy and fewer highly expanded clones, which suggests clonal expansion. Sequencing and analysis were limited to the TCR beta chain. The authors noted that the small sample size was a limitation that may lower accuracy.

In its sample, this clonotype was seen a few times. Its antigen is currently not known. Base quality data are lacking; no much larger clone is found one base away. Based on the germline V gene, the CDR1 and CDR2 sequences are SNHLY and FYNNEI. Here V drops 5 bases and J drops 6 bases, and the junction holds 8 bases not matched to any gene. From the cysteine through the phenylalanine, the CDR3 covers 16 amino acids. This entry keeps only the CDR3 DNA: 48 bases, framed from base 1. Library creation used multiplex PCR. Instrument used: Illumina HiSeq 4000. iRepertoire HTBI primers and Arm-PCR amplification of CDR3 regions were used to construct TCR beta libraries. Before sequencing, the PCR products went through gel purification. Processing in the source paper ran as follows. Gene usage analysis of CDR3 amino acid clonotypes used the 55 to 65 TRBV and some 13 TRBJ segments found across samples. Filtered high-quality paired reads were merged into contigs using COPE and FqMerger. BLAST was used to align contigs to IMGT TRBV, TRBD and TRBJ reference genes, and CDR3 was defined according to IMGT. Any clonotype with a frequency above 0.1% was classified as a highly expanded clone. Repertoire diversity was measured by Shannon entropy, and V-J evenness by the Gini coefficient. A clonotype was considered public if more than one individual shared it. TCRdb reprocessing: public reads trimmed at Q25 with fastp, clones called with MiXCR, in-frame beta chains kept. When rows share a CDR3 protein, they turn into one entry using the most common DNA and genes. The V and J calls follow TCRdb's processing rather than the paper's. This sample comprises about 610,000 distinct CDR3 sequences, around 16% of them detected only once. Together, the top ten hold around 12% of the sample.

The same sample was also studied in work on T cells in Graves' hyperthyroidism and ophthalmopathy. The second paper states: Graves' hyperthyroidism was defined as stable when no progression to ophthalmopathy occurred over 18 months of follow-up. Hyperthyroidism patients were newly diagnosed, had a disease duration of under 2 months, and were aged 18 to 65 years. Any patient with an uncontrolled infection, another autoimmune disease, pregnancy or lactation was excluded. Diagnoses were based on clinical symptoms, serum thyroxine and TRAb, thyroid ultrasound and orbital computed tomography. A first-round RT-PCR of the TCR CDR3 used the HTBI primer set with the Qiagen OneStep RT-PCR kit. Most expanded thyroid clonotypes (frequency above 0.001) were also detected in blood, suggesting blood repertoires may reflect thyroid immune responses. A 13 V-J signature model separated ophthalmopathy from stable hyperthyroidism, with around 88% sensitivity and about 81% specificity in cross-validation and 80%/75% in testing. In validation, the model predicted progression to ophthalmopathy a median of roughly six months before onset, with 70% to 71% sensitivity and 72.22% specificity. A discovery cohort of around 98 patients, about 40 with Graves' ophthalmopathy and about 60 with stable Graves' hyperthyroidism, was used to find distinguishing TCR V-J signatures. Whether ophthalmopathy could be predicted prospectively was tested in an independent validation cohort made up of under 20 hyperthyroidism patients plus 17 patients who later progressed to ophthalmopathy. For training and testing, the 110 or so patients in the discovery cohort were randomly divided in a 7:3 ratio. Thyroid tissue and blood T-cell repertoires from about six Graves' hyperthyroidism patients were also compared in the study. Following sampling, methimazole starting at 30 mg daily was given to hyperthyroidism patients, and high-dose intravenous methylprednisolone was given to ophthalmopathy patients. Libraries were constructed in a second round of multiplex PCR, after which size selection and purification were carried out. The libraries were sequenced on an Illumina HiSeq2000 using paired-end 100 bp reads. SOAPnuke was used to process the raw data, with reads discarded if the reads contained adapters or uncalled bases, had a mean Phred below 15, or lacked an exact constant-primer or identifier match. COPE v1.2.5 was used to merge high-quality paired reads, and clonotypes were defined as unique nucleotide sequences. MiTCR v1.1 was used to align the clonotypes against IMGT TRBV, TRBD and TRBJ reference segments. The analysis included only V-J combinations with a frequency above 0.0001, which together covered 99% to 99.2% of the repertoires. A TCS score was defined as the ratio of F50 (clonal expansion) to E x V (chaos), with BLOSUM62-based TCRdist applied between CDR3 peptides within each V-J. Welch's t-statistics and random forest reduced 450 to 600 V-J features to fewer than 15, which were used in a naive Bayes classifier (R e1071). Sample size was not statistically predetermined, and blinding of investigators to group allocation was not performed. TCR Vbeta CDR3 sequencing of 140 or so peripheral blood samples (43 ophthalmopathy, roughly 72 hyperthyroidism and approximately 17 progressor patients) is reported in the paper.

This clonotype was sampled from a man aged 18 to 30 with Graves disease. Donor details come from another sample of the same person, matched by shared clones. The sequence joins TRBV2 to TRBJ1-5; 12 nucleotides in the junction match TRBD1. The sample in question was peripheral blood mononuclear cells (PBMCs), obtained at new diagnosis, from a patient treated with antithyroid drugs. In nucleotide form, the sequence is TGTGCCAGCAGTCCAATGGGACAGGGGGCCCGTCAGCCCCAGCATTTT. Translated, this is CASSPMGQGARQPQHF.